The rows below give T cell receptor beta chains drawn from one sample of a study of T-cell reconstitution after alpha-beta-depleted transplantation in children. TCRdb called the PCR reads again in MiXCR, with one record for every CDR3 protein. The sample lists about a million distinct CDR3 sequences; less than 30% were seen once. Sequences were derived from PBMCs, mostly from graft donor cells, sampled 360 days after TCRalphabeta/CD19-depleted stem cell transplant. Receptors were obtained from a boy less than two years old who had a stem cell transplant for SCID, so the T cells may come from the graft donor. Both conserved end residues are part of each CDR3. Each record gives: D gene, V gene, clone size, J gene, CDR3 DNA, CDR3 protein. The D gene is left open where the match is weak. The size field is filled for only some rows; it gives once, few, many or a size class.

d_call: -; v_call: TRBV12-3/TRBV12-4; clone_size: -; j_call: TRBJ2-1; cdr3_nt: TGTGCCAGCAGTTTCCCTATAAATGAGCAGTTCTTC; cdr3_aa: CASSFPINEQFF
d_call: TRBD1; v_call: TRBV29-1; clone_size: -; j_call: TRBJ1-4; cdr3_nt: TGCAGCGTTGGGAGGGGGACAGGTGAAAAACTGTTTTTT; cdr3_aa: CSVGRGTGEKLFF
d_call: -; v_call: TRBV28; clone_size: many; j_call: TRBJ2-2; cdr3_nt: TGTGCCAGCAGCCGCCCCCCTTTTGGTGGCGGGGAGCTGTTTTTT; cdr3_aa: CASSRPPFGGGELFF
d_call: TRBD2; v_call: TRBV4-1; clone_size: many; j_call: TRBJ2-7; cdr3_nt: TGCGCCAGCAGCCTTCGAGCGGGGGCGTTCGACGAGCAGTACTTC; cdr3_aa: CASSLRAGAFDEQYF
d_call: -; v_call: TRBV27; clone_size: few; j_call: TRBJ2-5; cdr3_nt: TGTGCCAGCGGGGTCCCGGAGACCCAGTACTTC; cdr3_aa: CASGVPETQYF
d_call: -; v_call: TRBV21-1; clone_size: few; j_call: TRBJ2-7; cdr3_nt: TGTGCCAGCAGCAAAGACGGGCAGGGGGCCGCCTACGAGCAGTACTTC; cdr3_aa: CASSKDGQGAAYEQYF
d_call: -; v_call: TRBV10-3; clone_size: -; j_call: TRBJ1-3; cdr3_nt: TGTGCCATCAGTGAGATAGGTTCTGGAAACACCATATATTTT; cdr3_aa: CAISEIGSGNTIYF
d_call: -; v_call: TRBV15; clone_size: -; j_call: TRBJ2-7; cdr3_nt: TGTGCCACCAGCAGAGATCAGACAGCCTCCTACGAGCAGTACTTC; cdr3_aa: CATSRDQTASYEQYF
d_call: -; v_call: TRBV20-1; clone_size: -; j_call: TRBJ2-3; cdr3_nt: TGCAGTGCTGCCCTAGCGCGGGGCAGCACAGATACGCAGTATTTT; cdr3_aa: CSAALARGSTDTQYF
d_call: TRBD1; v_call: TRBV6-5; clone_size: -; j_call: TRBJ2-1; cdr3_nt: TGTGCCAGCAGGTACAGGGGCAATGAGCAGTTCTTC; cdr3_aa: CASRYRGNEQFF
d_call: TRBD2; v_call: TRBV6-1; clone_size: -; j_call: TRBJ2-5; cdr3_nt: TGTGCCAGCAGTGAAGGGCTAGCGGGGAAGGAGACCCAGTACTTC; cdr3_aa: CASSEGLAGKETQYF
d_call: -; v_call: TRBV9; clone_size: few; j_call: TRBJ2-3; cdr3_nt: TGTGCCAGCAGCGTAGACATGACTGGGAGTGCAGATACGCAGTATTTT; cdr3_aa: CASSVDMTGSADTQYF
d_call: TRBD1; v_call: TRBV5-1; clone_size: -; j_call: TRBJ1-5; cdr3_nt: TGCGCCAGTTCCACAGGGGAAAGTCAGCCCCAGCATTTT; cdr3_aa: CASSTGESQPQHF
d_call: -; v_call: TRBV29-1; clone_size: many; j_call: TRBJ2-7; cdr3_nt: TGCAGCGTTGGAGGAGGGATCGACGAGCAGTACTTC; cdr3_aa: CSVGGGIDEQYF
d_call: -; v_call: TRBV20-1; clone_size: -; j_call: TRBJ2-3; cdr3_nt: TGCAGTGCCAGCGGACAGAGCCCCACAGATACGCAGTATTTT; cdr3_aa: CSASGQSPTDTQYF
d_call: -; v_call: TRBV5-6; clone_size: -; j_call: TRBJ2-1; cdr3_nt: TGTGCCAGCAGCGGATACACTTACGGGACCCTTGAAACCTACAATGAGCAGTTCTTC; cdr3_aa: CASSGYTYGTLETYNEQFF
d_call: -; v_call: TRBV19; clone_size: -; j_call: TRBJ1-1; cdr3_nt: TGTGCGACTAAGGGACGGGAGAACACTGAAGCTTTCTTT; cdr3_aa: CATKGRENTEAFF
d_call: TRBD1; v_call: TRBV4-3; clone_size: few; j_call: TRBJ1-2; cdr3_nt: TGCGCCAGCTCCCGGGACAGGGCATATTGGAGAGGCTACACCTTC; cdr3_aa: CASSRDRAYWRGYTF
d_call: TRBD1; v_call: TRBV20-1; clone_size: -; j_call: TRBJ1-5; cdr3_nt: TGCAGTGCTCAAGGTAATCGGGACAGGGCTTACAATCAGCCCCAGCATTTT; cdr3_aa: CSAQGNRDRAYNQPQHF
d_call: TRBD2; v_call: TRBV20-1; clone_size: -; j_call: TRBJ2-1; cdr3_nt: TGCAGTGCTAATCCCCCCCGGGGGGGCAATGAGCAGTTCTTC; cdr3_aa: CSANPPRGGNEQFF
d_call: TRBD1; v_call: TRBV5-1; clone_size: -; j_call: TRBJ1-1; cdr3_nt: TGCGCCAGCAGCTTGGCCTCAACAGGGGGCACGAACACTGAAGCTTTCTTT; cdr3_aa: CASSLASTGGTNTEAFF
d_call: -; v_call: TRBV12-3/TRBV12-4; clone_size: -; j_call: TRBJ1-1; cdr3_nt: TGTGCCAGTAGGTACCGGGACTCTGGGAACACTGAAGCTTTCTTT; cdr3_aa: CASRYRDSGNTEAFF
d_call: -; v_call: TRBV10-3; clone_size: -; j_call: TRBJ2-1; cdr3_nt: TGTGCCATCAGTGGGGGGGATGAGCAGTTCTTC; cdr3_aa: CAISGGDEQFF
d_call: TRBD2; v_call: TRBV4-2; clone_size: few; j_call: TRBJ2-3; cdr3_nt: TGTGCCAGCAGCCAAGGACTAGCGGGACCCACAGATACGCAGTATTTT; cdr3_aa: CASSQGLAGPTDTQYF
d_call: -; v_call: TRBV12-3/TRBV12-4; clone_size: -; j_call: TRBJ1-1; cdr3_nt: TGTGCCAGCAGCCCGGGGACGGCGACGTGGGCGAACACTGAAGCTTTCTTT; cdr3_aa: CASSPGTATWANTEAFF
d_call: -; v_call: TRBV20-1; clone_size: few; j_call: TRBJ1-4; cdr3_nt: TGCAGTGCTAAGGGACTTCGTTATGAAAAACTGTTTTTT; cdr3_aa: CSAKGLRYEKLFF
d_call: -; v_call: TRBV5-5; clone_size: -; j_call: TRBJ2-7; cdr3_nt: TGTGCCAGCAGCTTCCCCGGCAGGGAGTACGAGCAGTACTTC; cdr3_aa: CASSFPGREYEQYF
d_call: -; v_call: TRBV30; clone_size: few; j_call: TRBJ2-3; cdr3_nt: TGTGCCTGCGCCCGAGGGCAGGGAAGCACAGATACGCAGTATTTT; cdr3_aa: CACARGQGSTDTQYF
d_call: -; v_call: TRBV12-3/TRBV12-4; clone_size: -; j_call: TRBJ1-1; cdr3_nt: TGTGCCAGCAGTTTAAAGGTTATCGGTTCTACTGAAGCTTTCTTT; cdr3_aa: CASSLKVIGSTEAFF
d_call: -; v_call: TRBV6-5; clone_size: -; j_call: TRBJ1-2; cdr3_nt: TGTGCCAGCAGCTTCTCCACCGGGTTTAGGGAGTGGGATAGAAGCTACACCTTC; cdr3_aa: CASSFSTGFREWDRSYTF